The 9 T cell receptor beta chains below come from one sample, sequenced in a study of T cells in localized non-small cell lung cancer. Produced via immunoSEQ multiplex PCR; TCRdb's table is partial and in-frame only. The data show 35,000 to 45,000 clones, 70% to 80% seen once. Sequences were derived from PBMCs, sampled before any cancer treatment. All receptors come from a woman between 35 and 75 years old with stage II squamous cell lung carcinoma.

The chain links TRBV18 to TRBJ2-5; 7 bases match TRBD1. CDR1 and CDR2 from the germline V gene are KGHSH and LQKENI. Losses at the gene ends were 8 bases for V and 2 bases for J; bases not matched to a gene: 5. This CDR3 comprises 13 residues. CDR3 sequence reads: CASIRGTQETQYF. The CDR3, as DNA: TGTGCCAGCATCAGGGGGACACAAGAGACCCAGTACTTC.

This chain links TRBV5-1 with TRBJ2-1; no clear D. V lost 4 bases, J lost 0 bases, and 8 bases lay in between. Per the germline V gene, CDR1 is SGHRS and CDR2 is YFSETQ. The CDR3 has 14 amino acids. The CDR3 region has the DNA TGCGCCAGCAGCGCTTATAGCTCCTACAATGAGCAGTTCTTC. This translates into CASSAYSSYNEQFF. The full variable domain, its missing parts supplied by reference TRBV5-1 and TRBJ2-1, is KAGVTQTPRYLIKTRGQQVTLSCSPISGHRSVSWYQQTPGQGLQFLFEYFSETQRNKGNFPGRFSGRQFSNSRSEMNVSTLELGDSALYLCASSAYSSYNEQFFGPGTRLTVL.

The V call is TRBV11-1, the J call TRBJ1-4; D is uncertain. V lost 3 bases, J lost 8 bases, and 7 bases lay in between. The V gene's germline CDR1 is SGHAT and CDR2 FQDESV (reference sequence). The CDR3 is 12 amino acids. CDR3 residues: CASSLNGEKLFF. The CDR3 DNA sequence: TGTGCCAGCAGCTTGAACGGAGAAAAACTGTTTTTT.

In this sample, this clone turned up once. This sequence joins TRBV29-1 and TRBJ1-5; 10 bases line up with TRBD1. CDR1 is SQVTM, CDR2 ANQGSEA, per germline. J lost 11 bases, V lost 6 bases, and 10 bases had no gene match. The CDR3 loop spans 13 amino acids. The CDR3 protein is CSVGDRGVQSQHF. Here the CDR3 DNA reads TGCAGCGTAGGGGACAGGGGTGTGCAGTCCCAGCATTTT.

The chain links TRBV6-6 to TRBJ2-7; D may be TRBD2 (6 bases). This CDR3 is built from 14 residues. Germline V gene sequence: CDR1 MNHNY, CDR2 SVGAGI (reference sequence). Trimming left V 6 bases short and J 0 bases short, with 12 bases between. The DNA for the CDR3 is TGTGCCAGCAGCGGGACTTTTGTCTCCTACGAGCAGTACTTC. Translation gives CASSGTFVSYEQYF.

J is TRBJ2-3 and V is TRBV7-2; 14 positions agree with TRBD2. This CDR3 has 17 amino acids. Trimming at V came to 1 base and at J to 5 bases, leaving 5 bases not matched to a gene. The germline CDR1 and CDR2 sequences are SGHTA and FQGNSA. The CDR3 sequence: CASSLGGLAGVKDTQYF. DNA of the CDR3: TGTGCCAGCAGCTTAGGGGGACTAGCGGGAGTCAAAGATACGCAGTATTTT.

This clone was seen once. The chain recombines TRBV11-1 with TRBJ2-3, with D hard to call. The CDR3 is 17 amino acids. The germline V gene encodes CDR1 SGHAT and CDR2 FQDESV (reference sequence). V was pared by 1 base and J by 4 bases, with 18 bases between. Here the CDR3 DNA reads TGTGCCAGCAGCTTAGTATATGCTAGTTTGAGCGCAGATACGCAGTATTTT. Its translation is CASSLVYASLSADTQYF.

V is TRBV6-1 and J is TRBJ1-1, with 8 positions matching TRBD1. Germline lookup yields CDR1 MNHNS and CDR2 SASEGT. Trimming at V came to 2 bases and at J to 11 bases, leaving 7 bases not matched to a gene. This CDR3 has 13 amino acids. CDR3 DNA sequence: TGTGCCAGCAGTGAACGGGACAGGCAAGGGGCTTTCTTT. Amino acid sequence: CASSERDRQGAFF.

The chain is built from TRBV4-3 and TRBJ1-1, with D perhaps matching TRBD1 (5 bases). Trimming cost V 6 bases and J 11 bases, with 25 bases left between them. Germline CDR1 reads LGHNA; CDR2 reads YSLEER. This CDR3 contains 15 residues. The CDR3 loop reads CASSTKTAGDGDAFF. In nucleotides, the CDR3 is TGCGCCAGCAGTACTAAGACGGCGGGGGATGGCGACGCTTTCTTT.